The next 10 T cell receptor beta chains were all read from a single sample in a study of blood T cells in healthy people across ages. It was with a sample-barcoded 5' primer and a J-beta primer mix that a second PCR of about 7 to 12 cycles was run. MiXCR, applied by TCRdb to the 5' RACE reads, yields one record per CDR3 protein. The repertoire includes 1,100,000 or so distinct CDR3 sequences, under 55% of them detected once, and under 20% sits in the top ten. Sequenced input: blood. The receptors shown here come from a woman aged 55-70 years in good health.

V usage is TRBV11-2 and J usage is TRBJ2-7; 7 nucleotides line up with TRBD1. Trimming took 5 bases from V and 6 from J; bases not matched to a gene: 7. CDR3 length equals 13 residues. Germline lookup yields CDR1 SGHAT and CDR2 FQNNGV. The CDR3 region has the DNA TGTGCCAGCAGCCTAGGGGACAGTCCCGAGCAGTACTTC. Translated: CASSLGDSPEQYF.

Ten or more counts support this clonotype. The chain recombines TRBV29-1 with TRBJ2-3; 12 bases match TRBD2. The V and J ends lost 1 base and 8 bases, in that order; junction bases with no gene match: 7. CDR1 is SQVTM and CDR2 is ANQGSEA in the germline V gene. CDR3 length equals 15 residues. Here the CDR3 DNA reads TGCAGCGTTGAAGGGGGACTAGCGGGCAGGGGTACGCAGTATTTT. Amino acids: CSVEGGLAGRGTQYF.

Notes on this clonotype: At one boundary the junction diverges from the germline segment, which might be a read error. The CDR3, as DNA: TGCGCCAGCAGCCAGTTACTACAGGGGACGCTAGCCTACGAGCAGTACTTC. This sequence encodes CASSQLLQGTLAYEQYF. This chain joins TRBV7-8 and TRBJ2-7; 7 bases align to TRBD1. This CDR3 spans 17 amino acids. From germline, CDR1 is SGHVS and CDR2 FQNEAQ.

This clonotype showed up just a few times. CDR3 loop: CAISEQVTYEQYF. CDR3 in DNA: TGTGCCATCAGTGAGCAGGTGACCTACGAGCAGTACTTC. This chain connects TRBV10-3 to TRBJ2-4, with D unclear. Gene TRBJ2-7 matches the end of the DNA better, so the J call may be wrong. Germline CDR1 ENHRY, CDR2 SYGVKD. The CDR3 sequence is 13 residues long.

This clonotype appeared many times. The chain uses TRBV10-1 and TRBJ2-7; 9 bases fit TRBD1. In germline, CDR1 is WNHNN, CDR2 SYGVQD (reference sequence). With V trimmed by 2 bases and J by 4 bases, 9 bases remained unmatched. CDR3 length equals 16 residues. Here the CDR3 DNA reads TGCGCCAGCAGTGAGACCTACCGGGACAGGGAGTACGAGCAGTACTTC. This translates into CASSETYRDREYEQYF.

The table lists this clonotype with a few counts. This chain joins TRBV10-3 and TRBJ2-7, with 9 positions matching TRBD2. The germline V gene has CDR1 ENHRY and CDR2 SYGVKD. The length of the CDR3 is 12 residues. Losses at the gene ends were 8 bases for V and 4 bases for J; bases not matched to a gene: 3. This CDR3 reads CAIGAGGYEQYF. In nucleotides, the CDR3 is TGTGCCATCGGTGCGGGAGGGTACGAGCAGTACTTC.

V usage is TRBV28 and J usage is TRBJ1-2; the match to TRBD1 covers 7 bases. Trimming removed 6 bases from V and 4 bases from J; junction bases left unmatched: 5. Germline-derived CDR1 and CDR2 are MDHEN and SYDVKM. This CDR3 spans 13 amino acids. CDR3 loop: CASSTGTVYGYTF. DNA for the CDR3: TGTGCCAGCAGCACCGGGACAGTCTATGGCTACACCTTC.

This clonotype was observed a few times. The rearrangement joins TRBV9 to TRBJ1-2; possible D gene TRBD1, 6 bases. V was cut by 0 bases and J by 4 bases, with 7 bases left in between. The germline V gene encodes CDR1 SGDLS and CDR2 YYNGEE. The CDR3 spans 13 residues. The CDR3 protein is CASSVGDIYGYTF. Here the CDR3 DNA reads TGTGCCAGCAGCGTAGGGGACATCTATGGCTACACCTTC.

This chain joins TRBV24-1 and TRBJ2-2; D ambiguous. This CDR3 has 12 amino acids. V lost 11 bases and J 0 bases, leaving 6 bases between the germline ends. CDR1 is KGHDR and CDR2 is SFDVKD in the germline V gene. The CDR3 sequence is CAIQTNTGELFF. The CDR3 DNA follows: TGTGCCATACAGACGAACACCGGGGAGCTGTTTTTT.

This clonotype was seen a handful of times. A read error may account for a junction end that differs from germline. The V call is TRBV5-6, the J call TRBJ2-1, with D perhaps assigned TRBD1 or TRBD2 (5 bases each). The germline gives CDR1 SGHDT, CDR2 YYEEEE. The CDR3 has 12 residues. DNA of the CDR3: TGTGCCAGTAGCTCAGACGGGACGGTACAGTTCTTC. This translates into CASSSDGTVQFF.